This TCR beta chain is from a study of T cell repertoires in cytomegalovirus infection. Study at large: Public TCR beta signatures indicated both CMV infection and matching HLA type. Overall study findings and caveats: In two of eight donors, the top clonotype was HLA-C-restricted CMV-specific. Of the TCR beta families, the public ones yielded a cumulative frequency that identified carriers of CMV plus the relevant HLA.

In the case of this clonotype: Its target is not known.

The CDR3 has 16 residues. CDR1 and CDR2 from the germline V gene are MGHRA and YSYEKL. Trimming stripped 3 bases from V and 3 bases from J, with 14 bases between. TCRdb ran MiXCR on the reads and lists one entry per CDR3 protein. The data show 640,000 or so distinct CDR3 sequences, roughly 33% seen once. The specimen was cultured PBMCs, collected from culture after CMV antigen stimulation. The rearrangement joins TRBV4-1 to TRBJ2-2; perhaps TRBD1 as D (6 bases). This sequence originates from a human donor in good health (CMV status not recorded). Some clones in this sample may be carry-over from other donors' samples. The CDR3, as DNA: TGCGCCAGCAGCCAGTACTGGACAGCCGACACCGGGGAGCTGTTTTTT. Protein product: CASSQYWTADTGELFF.